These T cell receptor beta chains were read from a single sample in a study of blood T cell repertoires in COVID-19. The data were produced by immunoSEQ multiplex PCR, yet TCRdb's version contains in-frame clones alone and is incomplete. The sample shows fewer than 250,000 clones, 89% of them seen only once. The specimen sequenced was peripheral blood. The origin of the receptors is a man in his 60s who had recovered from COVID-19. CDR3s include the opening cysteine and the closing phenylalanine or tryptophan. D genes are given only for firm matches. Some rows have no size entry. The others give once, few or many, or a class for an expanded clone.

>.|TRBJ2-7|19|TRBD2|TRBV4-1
CASSQDQDSGGTTSYEQYF
TGCGCCAGCAGCCAAGATCAGGATAGCGGGGGGACTACCTCCTACGAGCAGTACTTC
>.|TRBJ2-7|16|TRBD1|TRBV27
CASSTLQGRSSYEQYF
TGTGCCAGCAGCACCCTACAGGGGCGTAGCTCCTACGAGCAGTACTTC
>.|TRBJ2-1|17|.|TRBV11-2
CASSLVGGGRPYNEQFF
TGTGCCAGCAGCTTAGTTGGGGGCGGAAGACCCTACAATGAGCAGTTCTTC
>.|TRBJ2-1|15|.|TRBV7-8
CASSLVVGVWNEQFF
TGTGCCAGCAGCTTAGTGGTCGGGGTCTGGAATGAGCAGTTCTTC
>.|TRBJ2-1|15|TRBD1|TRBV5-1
CASSLPGQGVYQQFF
TGCGCCAGCAGCTTACCGGGACAGGGAGTCTATCAGCAGTTCTTC
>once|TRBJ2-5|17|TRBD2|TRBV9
CASSVAPSGGLQETQYF
TGTGCCAGCAGCGTAGCTCCGAGCGGGGGTCTACAAGAGACCCAGTACTTC
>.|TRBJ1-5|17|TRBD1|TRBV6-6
CASSRTSDRVRDQPQHF
TGTGCCAGCAGTCGAACCTCCGACAGGGTGAGGGATCAGCCCCAGCATTTT
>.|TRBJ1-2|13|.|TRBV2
CASSTGTNYGYTF
TGTGCCAGCAGTACAGGGACCAACTATGGCTACACCTTC
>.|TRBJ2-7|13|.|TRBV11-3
CASSLDLSYEQYF
TGTGCCAGCAGCTTAGACCTCTCCTACGAGCAGTACTTC
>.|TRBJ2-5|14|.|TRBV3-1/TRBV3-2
CASSSLERTETQYF
TGTGCCAGCAGCTCCCTCGAGAGAACGGAGACCCAGTACTTC
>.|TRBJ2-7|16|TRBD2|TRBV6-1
CASSVARPPGGGEQYF
TGTGCCAGCAGTGTGGCCAGGCCCCCCGGGGGGGGTGAGCAGTACTTC
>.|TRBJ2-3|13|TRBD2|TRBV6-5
CASRLGLAGAAVF
TGTGCCAGCAGGTTGGGACTAGCGGGTGCCGCGGTTTTT
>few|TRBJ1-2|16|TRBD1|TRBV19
CASSSGQGALHYGYTF
TGTGCCAGTAGTAGTGGACAGGGGGCGCTTCACTATGGCTACACCTTC
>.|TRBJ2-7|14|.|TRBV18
CASSPALTADEQYF
TGTGCCAGCTCACCCGCTCTAACGGCGGACGAGCAGTACTTC
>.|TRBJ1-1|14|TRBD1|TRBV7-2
CASRLDRVNTEAFF
TGTGCCAGCAGACTCGACAGGGTGAACACTGAAGCTTTCTTT
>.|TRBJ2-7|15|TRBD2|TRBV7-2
CASSWTSGSGYEQYF
TGTGCCAGCAGCTGGACTAGCGGGAGCGGGTACGAGCAGTACTTC
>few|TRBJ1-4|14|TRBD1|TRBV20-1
CSASPGQANEKLFF
TGCAGTGCTAGTCCAGGACAGGCAAATGAAAAACTGTTTTTT
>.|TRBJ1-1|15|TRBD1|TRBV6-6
CASSSRGVSDTEAFF
TGTGCCAGCAGTTCCAGGGGGGTTTCGGACACTGAAGCTTTCTTT
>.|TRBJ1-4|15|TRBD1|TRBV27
CASSSAGTGGEKLFF
TGTGCCAGCAGTTCCGCCGGGACAGGGGGCGAAAAACTGTTTTTT
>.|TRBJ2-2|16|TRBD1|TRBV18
CASSPLSGQYTGELFF
TGTGCCAGCTCACCACTTTCGGGACAGTACACCGGGGAGCTGTTTTTT
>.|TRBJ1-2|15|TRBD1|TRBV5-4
CASSSPSGQAYGYTF
TGTGCCAGCAGCTCGCCATCGGGACAGGCCTATGGCTACACCTTC
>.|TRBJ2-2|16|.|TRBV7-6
CASSLENRPNTGELFF
TGTGCCAGCAGCTTAGAGAACAGGCCGAACACCGGGGAGCTGTTTTTT
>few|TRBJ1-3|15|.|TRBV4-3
CASSQDPGLGNTIYF
TGCGCCAGCAGCCAAGATCCGGGTCTTGGAAACACCATATATTTT
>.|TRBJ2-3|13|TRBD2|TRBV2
CASSTLAGAPQYF
TGTGCCAGCAGTACACTAGCGGGGGCCCCGCAGTATTTT
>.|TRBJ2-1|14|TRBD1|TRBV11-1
CASSLEGAHNEQFF
TGTGCCAGCAGCTTAGAGGGGGCCCACAATGAGCAGTTCTTC
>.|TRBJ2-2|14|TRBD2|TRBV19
CAVSGGRYTGELFF
TGTGCCGTCTCGGGCGGGAGGTACACCGGGGAGCTGTTTTTT
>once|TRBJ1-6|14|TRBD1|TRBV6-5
CATTGVSYNSPLHF
TGTGCCACCACAGGGGTTTCCTATAATTCACCCCTCCACTTT
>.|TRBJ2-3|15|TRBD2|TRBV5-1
CASSLRGGGTDTQYF
TGCGCCAGCAGCTTGAGGGGCGGGGGGACAGATACGCAGTATTTT
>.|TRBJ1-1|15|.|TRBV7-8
CASSLAKPAGTEAFF
TGTGCCAGCAGCTTAGCAAAGCCCGCGGGGACTGAAGCTTTCTTT
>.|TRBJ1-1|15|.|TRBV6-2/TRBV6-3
CASSPRGTAWTEAFF
TGTGCCAGCAGTCCCCGGGGTACGGCATGGACTGAAGCTTTCTTT
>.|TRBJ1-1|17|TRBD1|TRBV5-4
CASSSPGTGVPNTEAFF
TGTGCCAGCAGTTCTCCCGGGACAGGGGTCCCGAACACTGAAGCTTTCTTT
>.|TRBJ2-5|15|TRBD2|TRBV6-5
CASRYSGTIQETQYF
TGTGCCAGCAGATATAGCGGGACGATTCAAGAGACCCAGTACTTC
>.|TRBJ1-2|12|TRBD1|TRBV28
CASRWDSYGYTF
TGTGCCAGCAGGTGGGACAGCTATGGCTACACCTTC
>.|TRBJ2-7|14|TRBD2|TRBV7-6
CASSPSGPNYEQYF
TGTGCCAGCAGCCCTAGCGGGCCCAACTACGAGCAGTACTTC
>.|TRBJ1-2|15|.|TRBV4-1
CASSQGARTTYGYTF
TGCGCCAGCAGCCAAGGGGCCAGAACGACCTATGGCTACACCTTC
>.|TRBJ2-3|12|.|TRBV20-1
CSASQSTDTQYF
TGCAGTGCTAGTCAAAGCACAGATACGCAGTATTTT
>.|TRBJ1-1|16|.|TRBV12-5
CASGLVEGVLNTEAFF
TGTGCTAGTGGTTTGGTCGAAGGGGTTTTGAACACTGAAGCTTTCTTT
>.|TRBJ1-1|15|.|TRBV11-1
CASGPGDPVNTEAFF
TGTGCCAGCGGTCCAGGGGACCCTGTGAACACTGAAGCTTTCTTT
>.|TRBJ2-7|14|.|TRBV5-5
CASSLNTGPYEQYF
TGTGCCAGCAGCTTAAATACAGGGCCCTACGAGCAGTACTTC
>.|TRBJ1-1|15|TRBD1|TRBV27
CASRSWGQLNTEAFF
TGTGCCAGCAGGTCGTGGGGACAGTTGAACACTGAAGCTTTCTTT
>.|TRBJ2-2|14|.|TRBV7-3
CASSLRGRAGELFF
TGTGCCAGCAGCTTAAGGGGGCGTGCCGGGGAGCTGTTTTTT
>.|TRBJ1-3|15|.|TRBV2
CASSGTGDSGNTIYF
TGTGCCAGCAGTGGGACGGGAGACTCTGGAAACACCATATATTTT
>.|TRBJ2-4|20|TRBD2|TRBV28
CASSLSISWTSGRSKNIQYF
TGTGCCAGCAGTTTAAGCATTAGTTGGACTAGCGGGAGATCCAAAAACATTCAGTACTTC
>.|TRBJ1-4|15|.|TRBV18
CASSPQSQRNEKLFF
TGTGCCAGCTCACCACAGTCACAGCGGAATGAAAAACTGTTTTTT
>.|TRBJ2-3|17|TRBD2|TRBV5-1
CASSPLGLAGATDTQYF
TGCGCCAGCAGCCCGCTGGGACTAGCGGGAGCGACAGATACGCAGTATTTT
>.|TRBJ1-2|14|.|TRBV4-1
CASSQESQGYGYTF
TGCGCCAGCAGCCAAGAAAGTCAGGGCTATGGCTACACCTTC
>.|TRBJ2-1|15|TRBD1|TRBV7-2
CASSLVQGAGNEQFF
TGTGCCAGCAGCTTAGTGCAGGGGGCTGGGAATGAGCAGTTCTTC
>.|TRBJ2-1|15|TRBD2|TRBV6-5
CASSYSASGAYEQFF
TGTGCCAGCAGTTACTCGGCCAGCGGGGCCTATGAGCAGTTCTTC
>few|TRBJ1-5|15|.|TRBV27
CASSLTGSNNQPQHF
TGTGCCAGCAGTTTAACAGGGTCAAACAATCAGCCCCAGCATTTT
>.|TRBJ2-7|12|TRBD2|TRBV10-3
CAISVGLAGQYF
TGTGCCATCAGTGTGGGACTAGCGGGGCAGTACTTC
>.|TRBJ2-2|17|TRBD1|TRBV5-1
CASSLRPGQGSAGELFF
TGCGCCAGCAGCTTGAGGCCGGGACAGGGATCGGCCGGGGAGCTGTTTTTT
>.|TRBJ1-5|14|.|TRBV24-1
CATPEVGSNQPQHF
TGTGCCACTCCTGAGGTCGGGTCCAATCAGCCCCAGCATTTT
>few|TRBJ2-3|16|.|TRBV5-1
CASSLYGWTTKDTQYF
TGCGCCAGCAGCTTGTACGGCTGGACTACGAAAGATACGCAGTATTTT
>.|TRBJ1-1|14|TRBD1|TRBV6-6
CASRTGQGNTEAFF
TGTGCCAGCAGAACCGGACAGGGGAACACTGAAGCTTTCTTT
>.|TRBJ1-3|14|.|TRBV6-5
CASSSRGFGNTIYF
TGTGCCAGCAGTTCAAGGGGGTTTGGAAACACCATATATTTT
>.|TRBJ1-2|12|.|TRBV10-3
CAISPDSYGYTF
TGTGCCATCAGTCCGGACAGCTATGGCTACACCTTC
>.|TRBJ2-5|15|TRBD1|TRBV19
CASSMKDRGWVTQYF
TGTGCCAGTAGTATGAAAGACAGGGGATGGGTGACCCAGTACTTC
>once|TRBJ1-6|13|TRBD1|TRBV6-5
CASSTGQNSPLHF
TGTGCCAGCAGTACGGGACAGAATTCACCCCTCCACTTT
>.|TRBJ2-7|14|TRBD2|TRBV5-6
CASSSWTSSYEQYF
TGTGCCAGCAGTTCCTGGACTAGCTCCTACGAGCAGTACTTC